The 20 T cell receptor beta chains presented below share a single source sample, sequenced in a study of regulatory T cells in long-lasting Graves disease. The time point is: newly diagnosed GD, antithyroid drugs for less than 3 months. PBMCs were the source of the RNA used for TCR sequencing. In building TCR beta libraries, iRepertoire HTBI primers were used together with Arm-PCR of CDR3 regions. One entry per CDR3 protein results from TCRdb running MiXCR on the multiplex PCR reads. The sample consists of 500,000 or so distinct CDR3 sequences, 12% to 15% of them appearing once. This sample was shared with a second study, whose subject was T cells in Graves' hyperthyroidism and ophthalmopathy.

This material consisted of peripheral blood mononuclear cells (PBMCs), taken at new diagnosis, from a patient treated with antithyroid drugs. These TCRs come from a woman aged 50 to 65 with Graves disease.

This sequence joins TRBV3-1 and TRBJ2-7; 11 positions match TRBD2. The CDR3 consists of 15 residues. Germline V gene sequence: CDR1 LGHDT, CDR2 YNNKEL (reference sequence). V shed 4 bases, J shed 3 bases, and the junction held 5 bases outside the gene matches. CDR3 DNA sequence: TGTGCCAGCAGCCCCTTTAGCGGGAGGGGCTACGAGCAGTACTTC. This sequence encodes CASSPFSGRGYEQYF.

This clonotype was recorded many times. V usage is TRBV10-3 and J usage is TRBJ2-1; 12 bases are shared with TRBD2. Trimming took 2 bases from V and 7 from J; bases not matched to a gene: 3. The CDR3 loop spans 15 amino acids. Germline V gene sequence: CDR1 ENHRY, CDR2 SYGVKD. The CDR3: CAISEGLAGQNEQFF. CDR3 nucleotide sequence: TGTGCCATCAGTGAGGGACTAGCGGGACAAAATGAGCAGTTCTTC.

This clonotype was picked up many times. This CDR3 reads CASSFSGLAGGMNTQYF. In nucleotides, the CDR3 is TGTGCCAGCAGCTTTTCGGGACTAGCGGGAGGCATGAATACGCAGTATTTT. This chain joins TRBV7-2 and TRBJ2-3; 15 bases fit TRBD2. Germline CDR1 and CDR2: SGHTA and FQGNSA. This CDR3 contains 17 residues. J gave up 7 bases and V 3 bases, and 8 bases lay outside the gene matches.

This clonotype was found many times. CDR3 DNA: TGTGCCAGCAGAAACCCGGGACACCCAGGGGACTATGGCTACACCTTC. Encoded protein: CASRNPGHPGDYGYTF. The chain is built from TRBV28 and TRBJ1-2; D possibly corresponds to TRBD1 (6 bases). Between the trimmed V and J ends, which lost 6 bases and 3 bases, there was a span of 20 bases. Germline-derived CDR1 and CDR2 are MDHEN and SYDVKM. This CDR3 spans 16 amino acids.

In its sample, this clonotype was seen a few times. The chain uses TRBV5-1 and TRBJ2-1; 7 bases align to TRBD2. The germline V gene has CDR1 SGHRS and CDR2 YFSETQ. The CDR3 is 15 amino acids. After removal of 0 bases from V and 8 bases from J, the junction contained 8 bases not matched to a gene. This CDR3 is CASSLGDYQRDEQFF. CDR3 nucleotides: TGCGCCAGCAGCTTGGGGGACTACCAGCGGGATGAGCAGTTCTTC.

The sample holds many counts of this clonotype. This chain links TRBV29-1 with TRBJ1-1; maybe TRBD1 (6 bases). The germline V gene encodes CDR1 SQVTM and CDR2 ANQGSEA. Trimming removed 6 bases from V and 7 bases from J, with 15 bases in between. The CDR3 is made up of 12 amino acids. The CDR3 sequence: CSVLRGGFEAFF. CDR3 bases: TGCAGCGTCCTCCGCGGGGGCTTTGAAGCTTTCTTT.

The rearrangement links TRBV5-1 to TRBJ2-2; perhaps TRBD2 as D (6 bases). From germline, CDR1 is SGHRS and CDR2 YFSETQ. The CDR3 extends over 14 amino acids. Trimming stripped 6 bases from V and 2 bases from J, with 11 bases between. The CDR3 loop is CASTQGGNTGELFF. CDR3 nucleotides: TGCGCCAGCACCCAGGGAGGAAACACCGGGGAGCTGTTTTTT.

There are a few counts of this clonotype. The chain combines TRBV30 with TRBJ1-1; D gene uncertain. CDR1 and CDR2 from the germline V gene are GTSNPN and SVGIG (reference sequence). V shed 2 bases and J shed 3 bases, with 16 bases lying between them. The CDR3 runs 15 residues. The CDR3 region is CAWSNAAGWYTEAFF. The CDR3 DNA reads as TGTGCCTGGAGTAATGCGGCAGGATGGTACACTGAAGCTTTCTTT. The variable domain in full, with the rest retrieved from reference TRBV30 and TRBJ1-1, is SQTIHQWPATLVQPVGSPLSLECTVEGTSNPNLYWYRQAAGRGLQLLFYSVGIGQISSEVPQNLSASRPQDRQFILSSKKLLLSDSGFYLCAWSNAAGWYTEAFFGQGTRLTVV.

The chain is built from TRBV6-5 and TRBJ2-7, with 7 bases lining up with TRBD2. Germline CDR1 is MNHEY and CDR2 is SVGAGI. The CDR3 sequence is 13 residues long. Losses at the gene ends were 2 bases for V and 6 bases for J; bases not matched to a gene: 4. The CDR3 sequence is CASSYGTKGEQYF. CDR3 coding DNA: TGTGCCAGCAGTTACGGGACTAAGGGCGAGCAGTACTTC.

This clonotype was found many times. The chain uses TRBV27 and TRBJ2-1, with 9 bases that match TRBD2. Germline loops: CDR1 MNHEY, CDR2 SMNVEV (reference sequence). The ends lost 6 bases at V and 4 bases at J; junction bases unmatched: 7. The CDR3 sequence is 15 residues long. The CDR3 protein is CASRPLAGSYNEQFF. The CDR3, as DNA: TGTGCCAGCAGACCACTAGCGGGCTCTTACAATGAGCAGTTCTTC.

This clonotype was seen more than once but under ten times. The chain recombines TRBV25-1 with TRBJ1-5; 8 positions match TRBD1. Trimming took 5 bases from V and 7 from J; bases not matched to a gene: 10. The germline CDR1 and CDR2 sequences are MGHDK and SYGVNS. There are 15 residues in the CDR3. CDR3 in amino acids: CASSSSGQGKQPQHF. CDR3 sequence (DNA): TGTGCCAGCAGTTCCTCAGGACAGGGAAAGCAGCCCCAGCATTTT.

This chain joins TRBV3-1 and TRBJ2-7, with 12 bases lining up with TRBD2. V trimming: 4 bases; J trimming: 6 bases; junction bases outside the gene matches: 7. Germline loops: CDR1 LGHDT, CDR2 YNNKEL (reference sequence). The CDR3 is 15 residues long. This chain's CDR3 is CASSPTSGRTSEQYF. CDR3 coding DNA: TGTGCCAGCAGCCCGACTAGCGGGAGAACGAGCGAGCAGTACTTC.

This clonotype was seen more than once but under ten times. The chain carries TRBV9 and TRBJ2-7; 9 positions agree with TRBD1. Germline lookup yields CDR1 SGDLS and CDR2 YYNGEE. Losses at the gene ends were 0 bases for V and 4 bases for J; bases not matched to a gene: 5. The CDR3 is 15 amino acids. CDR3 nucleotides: TGTGCCAGCAGCGTAGGGGTGGGACAGGGTTACGAGCAGTACTTC. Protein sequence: CASSVGVGQGYEQYF.

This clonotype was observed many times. DNA of the CDR3: TGTGCCATCAGTGAGTCGGGGCCGGGAGGCAAGGGCAATCAGCCCCAGCATTTT. Translating gives CAISESGPGGKGNQPQHF. The rearrangement uses TRBV10-3 and TRBJ1-5; weak D call: TRBD1 (5 bases). The CDR3 spans 18 residues. CDR1 is ENHRY and CDR2 is SYGVKD in the germline V gene. Trimming pared 0 bases from V and 2 bases from J, leaving 17 bases between.

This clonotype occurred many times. This CDR3 is CASSTGASPAGNEQFF. Here the CDR3 DNA reads TGCGCCAGCAGCACTGGAGCCTCCCCAGCAGGCAATGAGCAGTTCTTC. The J gene is TRBJ2-1, the V gene TRBV5-1; D not resolved. Trimming stripped 4 bases from V and 6 bases from J, with 20 bases between. In germline, CDR1 is SGHRS, CDR2 YFSETQ. The length of the CDR3 is 16 residues.

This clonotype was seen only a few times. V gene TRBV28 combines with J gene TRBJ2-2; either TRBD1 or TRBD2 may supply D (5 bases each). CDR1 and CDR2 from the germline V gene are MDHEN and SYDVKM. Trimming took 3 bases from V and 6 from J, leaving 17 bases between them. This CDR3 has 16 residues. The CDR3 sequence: CASSFLFRGESGELFF. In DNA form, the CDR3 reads TGTGCCAGCAGTTTCCTTTTTAGGGGAGAGTCCGGGGAGCTGTTTTTT.

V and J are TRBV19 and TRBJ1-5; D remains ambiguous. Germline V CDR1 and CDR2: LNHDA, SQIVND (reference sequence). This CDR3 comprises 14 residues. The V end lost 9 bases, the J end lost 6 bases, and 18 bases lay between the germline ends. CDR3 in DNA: TGTGCCAGCCAGAACCTAGCCACGGGTCAGCCCCAGCATTTT. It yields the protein CASQNLATGQPQHF.

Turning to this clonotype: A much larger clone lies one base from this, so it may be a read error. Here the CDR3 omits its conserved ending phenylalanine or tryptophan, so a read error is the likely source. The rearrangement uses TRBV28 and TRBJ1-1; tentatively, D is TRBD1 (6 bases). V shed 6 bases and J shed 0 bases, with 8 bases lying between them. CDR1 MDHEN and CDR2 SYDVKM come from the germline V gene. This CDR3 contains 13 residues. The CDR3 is CASRGHLNTEAFS. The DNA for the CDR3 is TGTGCCAGCAGGGGACATTTGAACACTGAAGCTTTCTCT.

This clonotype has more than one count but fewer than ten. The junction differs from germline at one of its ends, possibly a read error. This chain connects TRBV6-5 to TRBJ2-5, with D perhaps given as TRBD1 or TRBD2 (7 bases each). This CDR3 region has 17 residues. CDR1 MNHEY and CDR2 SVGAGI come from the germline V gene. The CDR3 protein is CASSYLPASGGGETQCF. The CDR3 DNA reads TGTGCCAGCAGTTACTTACCAGCCTCAGGGGGGGGGGAGACCCAGTGCTTC.

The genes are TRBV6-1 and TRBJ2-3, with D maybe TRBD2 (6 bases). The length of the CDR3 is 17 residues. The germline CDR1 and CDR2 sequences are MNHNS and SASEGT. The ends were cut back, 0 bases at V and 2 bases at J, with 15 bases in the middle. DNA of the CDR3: TGTGCCAGCAGTGAAGCGGGATGGAGCGGGTTCACAGATACGCAGTATTTT. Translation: CASSEAGWSGFTDTQYF.